One sample yielded the 22 T cell receptor beta chains listed below, sequenced in a study of monozygotic twins with inflammatory bowel disease. Reanalyzing the 5' RACE reads, TCRdb keeps one entry per CDR3 protein, without DNA. Its listing shows around 97,000 distinct CDR3 sequences. Sequencing was carried out using blood. These TCRs come from a human donor with ulcerative colitis or Crohn's disease, or a healthy co-twin of an affected twin (not recorded which).

The chain has TRBV28 and TRBJ2-1. The CDR3 is 12 residues long. The germline V gene encodes CDR1 MDHEN and CDR2 SYDVKM. The CDR3 sequence is CASRTSNNEQFF.

The CDR3 region is CASSLSFPYNEQFF. The chain carries TRBV7-3 and TRBJ2-1. The CDR3 runs 14 residues. Germline CDR1 is SGHTA and CDR2 is FQGTGA.

The chain combines TRBV7-3 with TRBJ2-7; checking the TCRdb D call of TRBD1 is not possible without DNA. The germline V gene encodes CDR1 SGHTA and CDR2 FQGTGA. The CDR3 runs 13 residues. CDR3 residues: CASSQKGQGKQYF. Filled out from reference TRBV7-3 and TRBJ2-7, the complete variable domain reads GAGVSQTPSNKVTEKGKYVELRCDPISGHTALYWYRQSLGQGPEFLIYFQGTGAADDSGLPNDRFFAVRPEGSVSTLKIQRTERGDSAVYLCASSQKGQGKQYFGPGTRLTVT.

The chain uses TRBV5-1 and TRBJ1-3. The CDR3 runs 13 residues. CDR1 and CDR2 (germline): SGHRS, YFSETQ. CDR3 protein: CASSSDSGNTIYF.

The chain recombines TRBV7-9 with TRBJ1-1. Germline CDR1 SEHNR, CDR2 FQNEAQ (reference sequence). CDR3 length: 12 amino acids. Here the CDR3 reads CASSLPESEAFF.

The chain uses TRBV20-1 and TRBJ2-3; TCRdb picks TRBD1, but there is no DNA to check that call. This CDR3 contains 14 residues. Germline values: CDR1 DFQATT, CDR2 SNEGSKA (reference sequence). Here the CDR3 reads CSAPLERGTDTQYF.

V usage is TRBV18 and J usage is TRBJ2-2; TCRdb reports TRBD1, a call that lacks DNA to check it against. The CDR3 length is 17 residues. Germline V gives CDR1 KGHSH, CDR2 LQKENI. This CDR3 is CASSRLRQGMDTGELFF.

This chain connects TRBV5-6 to TRBJ1-1; TCRdb names TRBD1, which stays unverified in the absence of DNA. This CDR3 spans 14 amino acids. Germline loops: CDR1 SGHDT, CDR2 YYEEEE. The CDR3 loop is CASRGGNEFPEAFF.

This rearrangement joins TRBV5-1 to TRBJ2-7. The CDR3 runs 18 residues. Germline V gene data show CDR1 as SGHRS and CDR2 as YFSETQ. CDR3 sequence: CASSLAYRITGRSYEQYF.

This chain uses TRBV6-2 or TRBV6-3 with TRBJ2-1. The CDR3 contains 12 residues. Looked up from germline, CDR1 is MNHEY and CDR2 is SVGEGT. CDR3 loop: CASRNGVNEQFF.

The chain carries TRBV12-3 or TRBV12-4 and TRBJ1-1. The CDR3 covers 15 residues. CDR3 region: CASTPRVGLYTEAFF.

V is TRBV20-1 and J is TRBJ2-1. The CDR3 spans 13 residues. The germline V gene encodes CDR1 DFQATT and CDR2 SNEGSKA (reference sequence). The CDR3: CSARGPFYNEQFF.

The chain combines TRBV7-2 with TRBJ1-2. Germline-derived CDR1 and CDR2 are SGHTA and FQGNSA. The CDR3 covers 12 residues. CDR3 region: CASSLEGYGYTF.

The V and J genes are TRBV3-1 and TRBJ1-1; TCRdb selects TRBD1, and the lack of DNA leaves this call unchecked. There are 14 residues in the CDR3. Per the germline V gene, CDR1 is LGHDT and CDR2 is YNNKEL (reference sequence). CDR3 protein: CASSHRDRNTEAFF.

The chain uses TRBV28 and TRBJ2-1; TCRdb's D gene call, TRBD1, goes unchecked for lack of DNA. The CDR3 consists of 14 residues. In germline, CDR1 is MDHEN, CDR2 SYDVKM. Here the CDR3 reads CASSLRQGGSEQFF.

The rearrangement uses TRBV6-5 and TRBJ1-2; without DNA, the TCRdb call of TRBD1 cannot be checked. The CDR3 spans 13 residues. Looked up from germline, CDR1 is MNHEY and CDR2 is SVGAGI. This CDR3 reads CASRKTGPSGYTF.

The J gene is TRBJ2-5, the V gene TRBV15; TCRdb selects TRBD1, and the lack of DNA leaves this call unchecked. CDR1 and CDR2 from the germline V gene are LNHNV and YYDKDF (reference sequence). This CDR3 is built from 15 residues. CDR3 sequence reads: CATSTNGGRWETQYF. The full variable domain, in which reference TRBV15 and TRBJ2-5 provide the parts outside the CDR3, is DAMVIQNPRYQVTQFGKPVTLSCSQTLNHNVMYWYQQKSSQAPKLLFHYYDKDFNNEADTPDNFQSRRPNTSFCFLDIRSPGLGDTAMYLCATSTNGGRWETQYFGPGTRLLVL.

This CDR3 reads CASRDRLGGETQYF. This rearrangement joins TRBV6-1 to TRBJ2-5; checking the TCRdb D call of TRBD2 is not possible without DNA. This CDR3 contains 14 residues. CDR1 is MNHNS, CDR2 SASEGT, per germline.

The chain couples TRBV5-1 to TRBJ2-2. Germline CDR1 and CDR2: SGHRS and YFSETQ. CDR3 length equals 15 residues. The CDR3 is CASSPQPRNTGELFF.

The chain carries TRBV4-3 and TRBJ2-7; the TCRdb D gene call, TRBD1, has no DNA to confirm it. Germline V gene sequence: CDR1 LGHNA, CDR2 YSLEER. CDR3 size: 15 residues. This CDR3 is CASSQDGTSAYEQYF.

The chain uses TRBV5-1 and TRBJ2-3; the D gene TCRdb calls, TRBD1, cannot be checked with no DNA. The germline V gene has CDR1 SGHRS and CDR2 YFSETQ. CDR3 size: 16 residues. CDR3 sequence reads: CASSPTTGKDTDTQYF.

The genes are TRBV6-5 and TRBJ2-7. CDR1 and CDR2 (germline): MNHEY, SVGAGI. The CDR3 has 16 residues. CDR3 amino acids: CASSYSTTGASYEQYF.